This T cell receptor (beta chain) was recovered during a study of neoadjuvant nivolumab and ipilimumab in lung cancer (dated by TCRdb to the early 2020s). Describing the broader study: Nivolumab was given at 3 mg/kg intravenously on days 1, 15 and 29, and the combination arm added ipilimumab 1 mg/kg on day 1 only. The major pathologic response (MPR) rate in the intention-to-treat population in each study arm was designated as the primary trial endpoint. Of the approximately 44 patients with operable NSCLC treated in the trial, about 23 were randomized to nivolumab monotherapy and 21 to nivolumab plus ipilimumab. TCR repertoires in pretherapy (baseline) peripheral blood were compared with TCR repertoires in tumors resected at surgery after neoadjuvant immune checkpoint blockade. Matched pretherapy and resected tumor pairs were analyzed for seven patients, of whom four received nivolumab and three received nivolumab plus ipilimumab. Broader findings and caveats from the paper: There was no significant correlation between TCR clonality and pathologic tumor regression, and just a single major-pathologic-response sample was available for the clonality-regression analysis. From pretherapy to surgery, tumor T-cell richness and clonality increased in three of three dual-therapy tumors but in only two of four nivolumab-treated tumors. TCR richness and clonality were greater in resected tumors than in tumor-adjacent uninvolved lung, and increases were seen in more dual-therapy-treated tumors. A small number of samples underwent TCR sequencing. Pretherapy blood TCR richness correlated positively with richness in tumors resected after neoadjuvant therapy (Spearman R ~ 0.8).

About this clone itself: Its antigen remains unidentified. One base away there is no much larger clone; base qualities are not given.

The CDR3, from cysteine to phenylalanine, totals 14 residues. Of the read, only the CDR3 DNA is kept; its 42 bases are in frame from base 1. From a lookup of the germline V gene (reference sequence), CDR1 and CDR2 are GTSNPN and SVGIG. The junction shows trimming of 0 bases on V and 0 bases on J, plus 7 bases between the germline ends. The library was produced with the immunoSEQ multiplex PCR assay. The source study handled its data this way. Repertoires were summarized by richness and clonality, and significantly expanded and contracted clones were identified between pre- and post-therapy samples. Here the immuneACCESS table is served through TCRdb, limited to in-frame sequences with V and J called. Missing clones are a known gap in these copies; in checked studies unresolved V genes cover under half, and the rest lacks a known reason. The V and J calls and the clone size are those of that table, but D and trimming were determined from the DNA. This sample is represented by 45,000 to 55,000 clones; about 89% of them were singletons. The ten largest clones take up roughly 3.7% of the sample.

Interpreted using the paper, the time point label stands for: pretherapy, before neoadjuvant immune checkpoint inhibitors. The samples were taken from NEOSTAR, a phase 2 randomized trial in operable NSCLC that tested neoadjuvant nivolumab or nivolumab plus ipilimumab, followed by surgery. The starting material was blood, obtained before neoadjuvant nivolumab, alone or with ipilimumab. This TCR derives from an adult with non-small cell lung cancer. Some clones in this sample may be carry-over from other donors' samples. The chain uses TRBV30 and TRBJ2-3; the D gene cannot be resolved reliably. The nucleotide sequence is TGTGCCTGGAGTGTAGGGTACAGCACAGATACGCAGTATTTT. Its amino acids are CAWSVGYSTDTQYF.